Listed below are T cell receptor beta chains from one sample, sequenced in a study of OX40 agonist ivuxolimab in advanced cancers. Using immunoSEQ multiplex PCR, the repertoire was profiled, and TCRdb retains in-frame clones only, with some absent. The sample consists of roughly 100,000 clones, approximately 90% of them appearing once. The sample here was CD4+ or CD8+ T cells sorted from blood, taken in a trial of the OX40 agonist ivuxolimab. The source of these receptors is an adult with an advanced solid tumor such as melanoma, head and neck, liver or kidney cancer. Both conserved end residues are part of each CDR3. Fields, in order: J gene, V gene, clone size, D gene, CDR3 DNA, CDR3 protein. D genes are given only for firm matches. The size field is filled for only some rows; it gives once, few, many or a size class.

TRBJ1-3 | TRBV2 | . | . | TGTGCCAGCCGGGAACAGGACTTCTCTGGAAACACCATATATTTT | CASREQDFSGNTIYF
TRBJ2-5 | TRBV11-1 | . | . | TGTGCCAGCAGCTTAATCACAGTCGAAGAGACCCAGTACTTC | CASSLITVEETQYF
TRBJ2-2 | TRBV5-6 | . | . | TGTGCCAGCAGCTTGCCCGGACAGATAAACACCGGGGAGCTGTTTTTT | CASSLPGQINTGELFF
TRBJ2-7 | TRBV5-6 | once | . | TGTGCCAGCAGCTTGTTCGGTCTCACCTACGAGCAGTACTTC | CASSLFGLTYEQYF
TRBJ1-1 | TRBV6-1 | . | TRBD1 | TGTGCCAGCAGTGAAGCCCGGGGACAGGGGCCCACTGAAGCTTTCTTT | CASSEARGQGPTEAFF
TRBJ2-1 | TRBV13 | few | TRBD2 | TGTGCCAGCAGCTTAGATTGGGCGGGAGCGCGGTTCTTC | CASSLDWAGARFF
TRBJ2-1 | TRBV4-3 | . | . | TGCGCCAGCAGCCAAGCTCTAGCGCCTTACAATGAGCAGTTCTTC | CASSQALAPYNEQFF
TRBJ2-7 | TRBV6-1 | . | . | TGTGCCAGCAGTACCGGAGTTTACGAGCAGTACTTC | CASSTGVYEQYF
TRBJ1-1 | TRBV7-8 | . | . | TGTGCCAGCAGCTTAGCGATGGCGGGGACTGAAGCTTTCTTT | CASSLAMAGTEAFF
TRBJ1-2 | TRBV28 | . | . | TGTGCCAGCATAGGTAGTCCGGCGGTATACTATGGCTACACCTTC | CASIGSPAVYYGYTF